This is a list of T cell receptor beta chains from one sample in a study of T-cell reconstitution after alpha-beta-depleted transplantation in children. TCRdb fed the PCR reads into MiXCR, producing one record per CDR3 protein. The table lists about 200,000 distinct CDR3 sequences, approximately 6.3% of them singletons. The sample in question was PBMCs, obtained before TCRalphabeta/CD19-depleted stem cell transplant. The receptor source for this set is a boy aged 2-15 years with acute lymphoblastic leukemia, due to receive a stem cell transplant. The CDR3 runs from the conserved cysteine through the conserved F or W. A D gene is named only where the DNA matches it firmly. A clone size is listed for some rows: how often the clone was seen (once, few, many), or a class if it is expanded.

>TRBV9|many|TRBJ2-1|TRBD2
CASSVVLTSGSDEQFF
TGTGCCAGCAGCGTGGTCCTAACTAGCGGGAGTGATGAGCAGTTCTTC
>TRBV7-2|many|TRBJ2-5|TRBD1
CASSPEAGGRSQETQYF
TGTGCCAGCAGCCCCGAAGCAGGGGGCCGTAGTCAAGAGACCCAGTACTTC
>TRBV10-3|few|TRBJ1-1|.
CAISAAAGAFF
TGTGCCATCAGTGCGGCAGCCGGAGCTTTCTTT
>TRBV20-1|many|TRBJ2-4|TRBD2
CSVTGGVNIQYF
TGCAGTGTCACCGGGGGGGTAAACATTCAGTACTTC
>TRBV20-1|many|TRBJ2-3|.
CTVAVSTDTQYF
TGCACCGTAGCGGTTAGCACAGATACGCAGTATTTT
>TRBV4-3|few|TRBJ2-5|TRBD1
CASSQVGTGGETQYF
TGCGCCAGCAGCCAAGTTGGGACAGGGGGAGAGACCCAGTACTTC
>TRBV29-1|many|TRBJ2-7|TRBD2
CSVEDQAGGEQYF
TGCAGCGTTGAAGATCAGGCCGGGGGGGAGCAGTACTTC
>TRBV28|many|TRBJ2-3|.
CASTPPGDTQYF
TGTGCCAGCACCCCCCCCGGAGATACGCAGTATTTT
>TRBV20-1|few|TRBJ2-3|TRBD2
CSAPKTAGGLGTQYF
TGCAGTGCTCCAAAAACGGCGGGGGGGCTCGGTACGCAGTATTTT
>TRBV10-3|many|TRBJ2-7|TRBD2
CAITMGLGVSYEQYF
TGTGCCATCACGATGGGACTAGGGGTGAGCTACGAGCAGTACTTC
>TRBV28|many|TRBJ2-7|TRBD1
CASSLPQGASYEQYF
TGTGCCAGCAGTCTCCCACAGGGGGCCTCCTACGAGCAGTACTTC
>TRBV11-2|many|TRBJ2-1|TRBD2
CASSLVFGGWDYNEQFF
TGTGCCAGCAGCTTAGTTTTCGGGGGGTGGGACTACAATGAGCAGTTCTTC
>TRBV20-1|many|TRBJ2-7|.
CSARDPRRYEQYF
TGCAGTGCTAGAGATCCGCGGCGGTACGAGCAGTACTTC
>TRBV5-1|many|TRBJ2-1|TRBD2
CASSWDPSGPSYNEQFF
TGCGCCAGCAGTTGGGACCCTAGCGGTCCCTCCTACAATGAGCAGTTCTTC
>TRBV7-9|many|TRBJ1-2|.
CASTRGSSPRGYTF
TGTGCCAGCACCCGGGGATCTTCTCCTCGGGGCTACACCTTC
>TRBV11-2|.|TRBJ2-5|TRBD1
CASSLVGGTGRRKETQYF
TGTGCCAGCAGCTTAGTCGGCGGGACAGGGCGTCGCAAAGAGACCCAGTACTTC
>TRBV5-6|many|TRBJ1-1|.
CASSSSSAEAFF
TGTGCCAGCAGCTCCAGTAGCGCTGAAGCTTTCTTT
>TRBV5-1|many|TRBJ1-1|.
CASSLIQGGVTEAFF
TGCGCCAGCAGCTTGATTCAGGGTGGCGTCACTGAAGCTTTCTTT
>TRBV20-1|.|TRBJ2-7|TRBD2
CSARASSGYEQYF
TGCAGTGCTAGAGCGTCTAGCGGCTACGAGCAGTACTTC
>TRBV7-8|many|TRBJ2-3|.
CASSPILESDTQYF
TGTGCCAGCAGCCCTATACTAGAATCAGATACGCAGTATTTT
>TRBV6-4|.|TRBJ1-1|.
CASSYNGLTEAFF
TGTGCCAGCAGTTATAATGGGCTTACTGAAGCTTTCTTT
>TRBV2|.|TRBJ2-2|.
CASSEMMVFRTGELFF
TGTGCCAGCAGTGAAATGATGGTTTTTCGGACCGGGGAGCTGTTTTTT